The 32 T cell receptor beta chains below all came from one sample that was sequenced in a study of T cells in Graves' hyperthyroidism and ophthalmopathy. It was RNA transcripts that yielded the amplified TCR beta CDR3 regions. Initially, a first-round RT-PCR of the TCR CDR3 employed the HTBI primer set. TCRdb redid the calling of the multiplex PCR reads with MiXCR, one entry per CDR3 protein. The data show hundreds of thousands of distinct CDR3 sequences, 14% seen once. The sample consisted of blood. These receptors were collected from a woman under 30 with Graves' hyperthyroidism.

The genes are TRBV24-1 and TRBJ2-2, with D tentatively TRBD1 (6 bases). CDR1 is KGHDR and CDR2 is SFDVKD in the germline V gene. This CDR3 contains 16 residues. Trimming removed 4 bases from V and 2 bases from J, with 13 bases in between. CDR3 bases: TGTGCCACCAGTGACCAGGGACACGCCAACACCGGGGAGCTGTTTTTT. Amino acid sequence: CATSDQGHANTGELFF.

This clonotype was recorded at least ten times. The chain recombines TRBV20-1 with TRBJ1-1, with TRBD1 identical over 10 bases. The V and J ends lost 0 bases and 3 bases, in that order; junction bases with no gene match: 16. The CDR3 totals 19 residues. Per germline, CDR1 DFQATT and CDR2 SNEGSKA (reference sequence). The CDR3 region is CSARDPFQGQGKGHTEAFF. The CDR3 coding sequence is TGCAGTGCTAGAGATCCGTTCCAGGGACAGGGGAAGGGTCACACTGAAGCTTTCTTT.

This clonotype was observed a handful of times. The V call is TRBV24-1, the J call TRBJ2-7; 9 nucleotides agree with TRBD1. After removal of 2 bases from V and 2 bases from J, the junction contained 6 bases not matched to a gene. Germline values: CDR1 KGHDR, CDR2 SFDVKD. This CDR3 contains 16 residues. CDR3 coding DNA: TGTGCCACCAGTGATTCGTCGGGACAGGGAACCTACGAGCAGTACTTC. This gives the protein CATSDSSGQGTYEQYF.

There are many counts of this clonotype. The chain uses TRBV2 and TRBJ1-2; D is ambiguous. The CDR3 is made up of 16 amino acids. CDR1 is SNHLY and CDR2 is FYNNEI in the germline V gene. The ends were cut back, 4 bases at V and 7 bases at J, with 22 bases in the middle. This CDR3 is CASSVIQLPPFSGYTF. Here the CDR3 DNA reads TGTGCCAGCAGTGTGATACAGCTTCCCCCCTTCTCTGGCTACACCTTC.

This clonotype has a handful of counts. CDR3 bases: TGTGCCAGCAGTCCCCTGCCCACCAGAACTAATGAAAAACTGTTTTTT. Protein: CASSPLPTRTNEKLFF. The rearrangement links TRBV28 to TRBJ1-4; D call uncertain. Trimming stripped 5 bases from V and 1 base from J, with 14 bases between. This CDR3 comprises 16 residues. The germline CDR1 and CDR2 sequences are MDHEN and SYDVKM.

With regard to this clonotype: A much more abundant neighbour one base away suggests this may be a read error. V gene TRBV27 combines with J gene TRBJ2-5, with 8 bases fitting TRBD2. From germline, CDR1 is MNHEY and CDR2 SMNVEV (reference sequence). Losses at the gene ends were 5 bases for V and 7 bases for J; bases not matched to a gene: 12. The CDR3 spans 15 residues. In nucleotides, the CDR3 is TGTGCCAGCAGTCCCGGGGGGGCGGGCGAAGGGACCCAGTACTTC. Translation gives CASSPGGAGEGTQYF.

This clonotype showed up many times. The genes are TRBV7-8 and TRBJ2-7; 8 positions agree with TRBD1. V was clipped by 3 bases and J by 4 bases; unmatched bases: 11. The CDR3 extends over 16 amino acids. Germline V gene data show CDR1 as SGHVS and CDR2 as FQNEAQ. The CDR3 loop reads CASSFFGRGRIYEQYF. For the CDR3, the DNA is TGTGCCAGCAGCTTTTTCGGCAGGGGGCGTATTTACGAGCAGTACTTC.

The table lists this clonotype with many counts. The CDR3 region is CASASGPSYEQYF. CDR3 sequence (DNA): TGTGCCAGCGCCAGCGGACCCTCCTACGAGCAGTACTTC. This chain connects TRBV28 to TRBJ2-7, with TRBD2 as a possible D gene (5 bases). Germline CDR1 is MDHEN and CDR2 is SYDVKM. With 8 bases removed from V and 0 bases from J, the gap between germline ends came to 11 bases. The CDR3 sequence is 13 residues long.

This clonotype occurred a few times. CDR3: CAWSNTRVSGANVLTF. The CDR3 DNA follows: TGTGCCTGGAGCAACACCCGGGTCTCTGGGGCCAACGTCCTGACTTTC. V gene TRBV30 combines with J gene TRBJ2-6, with D uncertain. V was shortened by 3 bases and J by 0 bases, with 12 bases between the two germline ends. CDR1 is GTSNPN and CDR2 is SVGIG in the germline V gene (reference sequence). This CDR3 is 16 amino acids long. Drawing the rest from reference TRBV30 and TRBJ2-6, the complete variable domain is SQTIHQWPATLVQPVGSPLSLECTVEGTSNPNLYWYRQAAGRGLQLLFYSVGIGQISSEVPQNLSASRPQDRQFILSSKKLLLSDSGFYLCAWSNTRVSGANVLTFGAGSRLTVL.

This rearrangement joins TRBV11-2 to TRBJ2-5; weak D call: TRBD2 (5 bases). Germline lookup yields CDR1 SGHAT and CDR2 FQNNGV. The CDR3 has 16 residues. Trimming left V 4 bases short and J 4 bases short, with 19 bases between. For the CDR3, the DNA is TGTGCCAGCAGCTCGGGGAAGGACCAACGGGTAGAGACCCAGTACTTC. Protein product: CASSSGKDQRVETQYF.

This clonotype occurred a few times. The chain has TRBV12-3 or TRBV12-4 and TRBJ1-1; D gene uncertain. V was trimmed by 7 bases and J by 11 bases, leaving 14 bases between them. There are 11 residues in the CDR3. CDR3 amino acids: CASTHPGEAFF. The CDR3 DNA reads TGTGCCAGCACCCATCCCGGGGAGGCTTTCTTT.

In this sample, this clonotype turned up a few times. The rearrangement joins TRBV30 to TRBJ2-7, with 9 nucleotides matching TRBD2. V shed 3 bases, J shed 8 bases, and the junction held 14 bases outside the gene matches. Germline assignment: CDR1 GTSNPN and CDR2 SVGIG (reference sequence). The CDR3 runs 15 residues. The CDR3 sequence: CAWSATAGLAGQQYF. CDR3 in DNA: TGTGCCTGGAGCGCTACAGCGGGCCTAGCGGGACAGCAGTACTTC.

This clonotype has just a few counts. The chain carries TRBV6-2 or TRBV6-3 and TRBJ1-1; no definite D call. Germline lookup yields CDR1 MNHEY and CDR2 SVGEGT. The ends were cut back, 1 base at V and 1 base at J, with 4 bases in the middle. CDR3 length: 13 residues. The CDR3 nucleotides are TGTGCCAGCAGTTACTTCGCGAACACTGAAGCTTTCTTT. This translates into CASSYFANTEAFF.

This clonotype appeared many times. The rearrangement links TRBV6-2 or TRBV6-3 to TRBJ1-5; maybe TRBD1 (5 bases). Looked up from germline, CDR1 is MNHEY and CDR2 is SVGEGT. Trimming removed 5 bases from V and 6 bases from J, with 17 bases in between. The CDR3 consists of 15 residues. The chain's CDR3 is CASSPSGRVGQPQHF. CDR3 DNA sequence: TGTGCCAGCAGTCCCTCTGGCAGGGTAGGTCAGCCCCAGCATTTT.

The rearrangement joins TRBV6-1 to TRBJ1-1; the match to TRBD1 covers 9 bases. V gave up 7 bases and J gave up 8 bases; unmatched junction bases: 11. Germline V CDR1 and CDR2: MNHNS, SASEGT. CDR3 length: 14 residues. CDR3 protein: CASMKTGGRSEAFF. CDR3 sequence (DNA): TGTGCCAGCATGAAGACAGGGGGACGGTCGGAAGCTTTCTTT.

This chain's CDR3 is CSATFKDLLLGNTIYF. Here the CDR3 DNA reads TGCAGTGCTACCTTCAAAGACCTTCTCCTCGGAAACACCATATATTTT. The genes are TRBV20-1 and TRBJ1-3; no reliable D call. The CDR3 runs to 16 residues. The germline V gene encodes CDR1 DFQATT and CDR2 SNEGSKA (reference sequence). V lost 4 bases and J 4 bases, leaving 20 bases between the germline ends.

To note about this clonotype: This may stem from a read error, because a much larger clone lies one nucleotide away. This rearrangement joins TRBV2 to TRBJ1-1; D is perhaps TRBD1 (5 bases). CDR1 SNHLY and CDR2 FYNNEI come from the germline V gene. CDR3 length: 13 amino acids. V was trimmed by 5 bases and J by 7 bases, leaving 14 bases between them. The CDR3 nucleotides read TGTGCCAGCAGTTCCGACAGAAGGGGTGAAGCTTTCTTT. This translates into CASSSDRRGEAFF.

In its sample, this clonotype was seen many times. This chain uses TRBV6-1 with TRBJ1-5, with D maybe TRBD1 (5 bases). V dropped 3 bases and J dropped 0 bases, with 9 bases sitting between them. The CDR3 contains 15 residues. In germline, CDR1 is MNHNS, CDR2 SASEGT. CDR3: CASSEGQHSNQPQHF. CDR3 in DNA: TGTGCCAGCAGTGAGGGGCAGCATAGCAATCAGCCCCAGCATTTT.

This clonotype came up many times. The chain carries TRBV9 and TRBJ2-3; TRBD1 matches 8 bases. V dropped 1 base and J dropped 4; count of bases not matched to a gene: 5. The length of the CDR3 is 15 residues. Germline lookup yields CDR1 SGDLS and CDR2 YYNGEE. The CDR3 spells CASSVRDRPPDTQYF. The DNA of the CDR3 is TGTGCCAGCAGCGTACGGGACAGGCCCCCAGATACGCAGTATTTT.

The table lists this clonotype with many counts. This rearrangement joins TRBV27 to TRBJ2-7; possible D gene TRBD2, 6 bases. The ends were cut back, 5 bases at V and 3 bases at J, with 14 bases in the middle. CDR1 is MNHEY, CDR2 SMNVEV, per germline (reference sequence). The CDR3 contains 14 residues. The CDR3 DNA follows: TGTGCCAGCAGTGACGACAGCGGGCACTACGAGCAGTACTTC. Translated, it gives CASSDDSGHYEQYF.

CDR3 protein: CASSPRDLTGTQYF. CDR3 nucleotides: TGTGCCAGCTCACCGAGGGACTTAACAGGAACGCAGTATTTT. The chain combines TRBV18 with TRBJ2-3; a weak D match, TRBD2 (6 bases). The CDR3 covers 14 residues. Trimming took off 3 bases at V and 9 bases at J, with 16 bases between the two ends. In germline, CDR1 is KGHSH, CDR2 LQKENI.

At least ten counts were recorded for this clonotype. The chain carries TRBV28 and TRBJ1-1; D gene unclear. The germline V gene encodes CDR1 MDHEN and CDR2 SYDVKM. V was pared by 6 bases and J by 6 bases, with 17 bases between. CDR3 length: 14 amino acids. CDR3 sequence (DNA): TGTGCCAGCAGACCCTCCCTAGTTTACCCTGAAGCTTTCTTT. Protein sequence: CASRPSLVYPEAFF.

The sample holds many counts of this clonotype. This chain links TRBV7-9 with TRBJ2-1; no definite D call. This CDR3 contains 14 residues. The germline V gene has CDR1 SEHNR and CDR2 FQNEAQ (reference sequence). Trimming left V 1 base short and J 3 bases short, with 7 bases between. The CDR3 spells CASSLDTLYNEQFF. CDR3 DNA: TGTGCCAGCAGCTTAGACACCCTCTACAATGAGCAGTTCTTC.

The chain carries TRBV10-1 and TRBJ2-7, with unresolved D. The CDR3 covers 14 residues. Germline CDR1 is WNHNN and CDR2 is SYGVQD (reference sequence). V shed 4 bases and J shed 0 bases, with 10 bases lying between them. CDR3 in amino acids: CASSAYRSSYEQYF. CDR3 DNA: TGCGCCAGCAGTGCCTACAGAAGCTCCTACGAGCAGTACTTC.

This clonotype was seen repeatedly, ten times or more. The chain links TRBV6-1 to TRBJ1-1; D not resolved. With 6 bases removed from V and 1 base from J, the gap between germline ends came to 12 bases. This CDR3 is built from 14 residues. Germline CDR1 is MNHNS and CDR2 is SASEGT. The CDR3 DNA reads as TGTGCCAGCAGCACGAAAACCTCGAACACTGAAGCTTTCTTT. It encodes CASSTKTSNTEAFF.

The chain uses TRBV7-9 and TRBJ2-6, with D unclear. The CDR3 totals 19 residues. V was clipped by 5 bases and J by 1 base, with 21 bases between them. CDR1 and CDR2 from the germline V gene are SEHNR and FQNEAQ (reference sequence). Here the CDR3 reads CASSPQALAELSGANVLTF. For the CDR3, the DNA is TGTGCCAGCAGCCCCCAGGCTCTGGCCGAACTATCTGGGGCCAACGTCCTGACTTTC.

Many counts were recorded for this clonotype. J is TRBJ2-1 and V is TRBV20-1; 8 bases match TRBD1. The CDR3 runs to 13 residues. After removal of 2 bases from V and 9 bases from J, the junction contained 6 bases not matched to a gene. Germline values: CDR1 DFQATT, CDR2 SNEGSKA (reference sequence). CDR3 loop: CSARMTGVGEQFF. DNA for the CDR3: TGCAGTGCTAGAATGACAGGGGTGGGTGAGCAGTTCTTC.

This clonotype was seen repeatedly, ten times or more. The CDR3 loop is CASRPTGSRNTIYF. In DNA form, the CDR3 reads TGTGCCAGCAGGCCGACAGGGAGTCGGAACACCATATATTTT. The chain links TRBV27 to TRBJ1-3; TRBD1 matches 7 bases. Germline trimming cut 6 bases from V and 7 bases from J; bases unmatched to any gene: 9. The CDR3 length is 14 residues. Germline V lookup: CDR1 MNHEY, CDR2 SMNVEV (reference sequence).

This clonotype has at least ten counts. This chain connects TRBV11-2 to TRBJ2-1; weak D call: TRBD2 (7 bases). V lost 7 bases and J 12 bases, leaving 22 bases between the germline ends. This CDR3 is built from 14 residues. The V gene's germline CDR1 is SGHAT and CDR2 FQNNGV. CDR3 amino acids: CASMGGRGLMRQFF. The CDR3 DNA reads TGTGCCAGCATGGGTGGGAGGGGGTTAATGAGGCAGTTCTTC.

This clonotype was counted at least ten times. One end of the junction is discordant with germline, which a read error may explain. J is TRBJ2-3 and V is TRBV27; D is unclear. From germline, CDR1 is MNHEY and CDR2 SMNVEV (reference sequence). The CDR3 contains 14 residues. DNA of the CDR3: TGTGCCAGCAGTTCCCCGAGAAGCAGAGATACGCAGTATTTT. Amino acid sequence: CASSSPRSRDTQYF.

CDR3 sequence: CASRNGFKETQYF. The CDR3, as DNA: TGTGCCAGCAGAAACGGTTTCAAAGAGACCCAGTACTTC. The J gene is TRBJ2-5, the V gene TRBV6-1; D is unclear. This CDR3 has 13 amino acids. V lost 6 bases and J 3 bases, leaving 11 bases between the germline ends. Germline V gene sequence: CDR1 MNHNS, CDR2 SASEGT.

This chain uses TRBV19 with TRBJ2-1; TRBD2 agrees at 12 bases. The V gene end was trimmed by 4 bases and the J gene end by 9 bases; junction bases not matched to a gene: 7. The V gene's germline CDR1 is LNHDA and CDR2 SQIVND (reference sequence). This CDR3 has 15 amino acids. The CDR3 spells CASSSTGLAGSEQFF. Written as DNA, the CDR3 is TGTGCCAGTAGTAGTACCGGACTAGCGGGAAGTGAGCAGTTCTTC.